Shown below are 16 T cell receptor beta chains from a single sample sequenced in a study of OX40 agonist ivuxolimab in advanced cancers. Libraries were prepared by immunoSEQ multiplex PCR; TCRdb keeps only in-frame clonotypes and omits some of them. The sample lists 85,000 to 100,000 clones; 90% to 95% were seen once. The specimen comprised CD4+ or CD8+ T cells sorted from blood, sampled in a trial of the OX40 agonist ivuxolimab. These receptors all stem from an adult with an advanced solid tumor such as melanoma, head and neck, liver or kidney cancer.

The chain joins TRBV5-1 to TRBJ2-3; D unresolved. The V gene's germline CDR1 is SGHRS and CDR2 YFSETQ. The CDR3 loop spans 13 amino acids. The germline V and J ends were trimmed by 3 bases and 2 bases, with 7 bases remaining between them. The CDR3 loop reads CASSSAPTDTQYF. The CDR3, as DNA: TGCGCCAGCAGCTCCGCACCCACAGATACGCAGTATTTT.

V gene TRBV7-3 combines with J gene TRBJ2-1; TRBD1 matches at 9 bases. V trimming: 5 bases; J trimming: 5 bases; junction bases outside the gene matches: 10. Germline-derived CDR1 and CDR2 are SGHTA and FQGTGA. The CDR3 is 16 residues long. For the CDR3, the DNA is TGTGCCAGCAGCCTACAACCGGGACAGGGCAACAATGAGCAGTTCTTC. Translated, it gives CASSLQPGQGNNEQFF.

The chain employs TRBV19 and TRBJ1-4; maybe TRBD1 (5 bases). The germline V gene encodes CDR1 LNHDA and CDR2 SQIVND (reference sequence). The CDR3 contains 14 residues. V was shortened by 7 bases and J by 8 bases, with 17 bases between the two germline ends. The CDR3, as DNA: TGTGCCAGTACCCCGGGGCAGCGGTGGGAAAAACTGTTTTTT. This codes for CASTPGQRWEKLFF.

This clone was picked up one time. The V call is TRBV5-4, the J call TRBJ1-6; a possible D gene is TRBD1 (6 bases). CDR1 is SGHNT, CDR2 YYREEE, per germline (reference sequence). The V end lost 3 bases, the J end lost 5 bases, and 9 bases lay between the germline ends. The CDR3 is 14 amino acids. CDR3 sequence (DNA): TGTGCCAGCAGCTCTACAGGGAATAATTCACCCCTCCACTTT. Amino acids: CASSSTGNNSPLHF.

The rearrangement links TRBV19 to TRBJ1-6, with TRBD1 matching 7 bases. CDR3 length: 14 amino acids. V shed 3 bases and J 7 bases; nucleotides not matched to a gene: 3. Germline loops: CDR1 LNHDA, CDR2 SQIVND (reference sequence). The CDR3, as DNA: TGTGCCAGTAGTATCAGACAGGGAAATTCACCCCTCCACTTT. Protein sequence: CASSIRQGNSPLHF. The full variable domain, rest sourced from reference TRBV19 and TRBJ1-6, is DGGITQSPKYLFRKEGQNVTLSCEQNLNHDAMYWYRQDPGQGLRLIYYSQIVNDFQKGDIAEGYSVSREKKESFPLTVTSAQKNPTAFYLCASSIRQGNSPLHFGNGTRLTVT.

The chain recombines TRBV19 with TRBJ1-5; tentatively, D is TRBD1 (6 bases). The CDR3 loop spans 16 amino acids. Deletions cut 7 bases from V and 0 bases from J, with 16 bases between. The germline V gene has CDR1 LNHDA and CDR2 SQIVND (reference sequence). CDR3 nucleotides: TGTGCCAGTAACTCGGACAGAATCTATAGCAATCAGCCCCAGCATTTT. Its protein product is CASNSDRIYSNQPQHF.

This clone was counted a single time. This chain's CDR3 is CASSDGSELPQHF. CDR3 DNA: TGTGCCAGCAGCGATGGTTCCGAGTTACCCCAGCATTTT. The J gene is TRBJ1-5, the V gene TRBV7-9; D gene unclear. CDR1 and CDR2 (germline): SEHNR, FQNEAQ (reference sequence). V shed 5 bases and J shed 10 bases, with 15 bases lying between them. The CDR3 spans 13 residues. The full variable domain, rest sourced from reference TRBV7-9 and TRBJ1-5, is DTGVSQNPRHKITKRGQNVTFRCDPISEHNRLYWYRQTLGQGPEFLTYFQNEAQLEKSRLLSDRFSAERPKGSFSTLEIQRTEQGDSAMYLCASSDGSELPQHFGDGTRLSIL.

The V and J genes are TRBV6-1 and TRBJ2-3; D not resolved. This CDR3 is built from 15 residues. Between the trimmed V and J ends, which lost 7 bases and 1 base, there was a span of 15 bases. Per the germline V gene, CDR1 is MNHNS and CDR2 is SASEGT. In DNA, the CDR3 is TGTGCCAGCACTGAGACACATATTGGCACAGATACGCAGTATTTT. This gives the protein CASTETHIGTDTQYF.

The chain couples TRBV4-2 to TRBJ2-3; TRBD2 is a possible D gene (5 bases). Trimming cost V 2 bases and J 0 bases, with 9 bases left between them. This CDR3 spans 15 amino acids. The germline V gene encodes CDR1 LGHNA and CDR2 YNFKEQ. This CDR3 reads CASSQKLDSTDTQYF. The CDR3 region has the DNA TGTGCCAGCAGCCAAAAACTAGACAGCACAGATACGCAGTATTTT.

V is TRBV28 and J is TRBJ2-1; 13 positions match TRBD2. Germline trimming cut 7 bases from V and 9 bases from J; bases unmatched to any gene: 15. Germline CDR1 reads MDHEN; CDR2 reads SYDVKM. There are 17 residues in the CDR3. The CDR3 DNA sequence: TGTGCCAGCAATCCTTTTCCCGGACTAGCGGGGGAAGGTGAGCAGTTCTTC. Encoded protein: CASNPFPGLAGEGEQFF.

V usage is TRBV30 and J usage is TRBJ1-2; D might be TRBD1 (6 bases). The CDR3 sequence is 14 residues long. The germline CDR1 and CDR2 sequences are GTSNPN and SVGIG (reference sequence). V lost 0 bases to trimming and J lost 5 bases, with 13 bases between them. DNA of the CDR3: TGTGCCTGGAGTGTACCCGGGGGCAGGTATGGCTACACCTTC. It translates to CAWSVPGGRYGYTF.

The chain joins TRBV27 to TRBJ1-1; the D is unclear. Deletions cut 0 bases from V and 7 bases from J, with 42 bases between. The CDR3 contains 24 residues. The germline gives CDR1 MNHEY, CDR2 SMNVEV (reference sequence). The DNA for the CDR3 is TGTGCCAGCAGTTTATCCTCGATCTGGGTTTACGGTAGTAATTATCCACTTAGGGTAGATGAAGCTTTCTTT. Its protein product is CASSLSSIWVYGSNYPLRVDEAFF.

The chain recombines TRBV28 with TRBJ2-1; D gene unclear. Trimming pared 5 bases from V and 3 bases from J, leaving 8 bases between. The CDR3 runs to 13 residues. Germline lookup yields CDR1 MDHEN and CDR2 SYDVKM. CDR3: CASSETNYNEQFF. The CDR3, as DNA: TGTGCCAGCAGTGAAACGAACTACAATGAGCAGTTCTTC. The complete variable domain, with remaining parts taken from reference TRBV28 and TRBJ2-1, reads DVKVTQSSRYLVKRTGEKVFLECVQDMDHENMFWYRQDPGLGLRLIYFSYDVKMKEKGDIPEGYSVSREKKERFSLILESASTNQTSMYLCASSETNYNEQFFGPGTRLTVL.

This chain joins TRBV6-1 and TRBJ1-3; possible D gene TRBD1, 6 bases. Germline V gene sequence: CDR1 MNHNS, CDR2 SASEGT. The CDR3 has 17 amino acids. The V and J ends lost 4 bases and 0 bases respectively, with 16 bases between them. CDR3: CASSARTDRSSGNTIYF. The CDR3 DNA sequence: TGTGCCAGCAGTGCAAGGACAGACCGCTCCTCTGGAAACACCATATATTTT.

The V and J genes are TRBV4-3 and TRBJ1-3, with a weak D call TRBD1 (5 bases). In germline, CDR1 is LGHNA, CDR2 YSLEER. The V and J ends lost 0 bases and 4 bases respectively, with 13 bases between them. The CDR3 sequence is 16 residues long. The CDR3 is CASSQEMQGSGNTIYF. CDR3 nucleotides: TGCGCCAGCAGCCAAGAGATGCAGGGTTCAGGAAACACCATATATTTT.

The chain recombines TRBV5-4 with TRBJ2-7; TRBD1 matches 9 bases. V trimming: 3 bases; J trimming: 3 bases; junction bases outside the gene matches: 4. The length of the CDR3 is 14 residues. Germline CDR1 is SGHNT and CDR2 is YYREEE (reference sequence). The CDR3 DNA follows: TGTGCCAGCAGCTCCGGGACAGGGTTCTACGAGCAGTACTTC. Translation gives CASSSGTGFYEQYF.